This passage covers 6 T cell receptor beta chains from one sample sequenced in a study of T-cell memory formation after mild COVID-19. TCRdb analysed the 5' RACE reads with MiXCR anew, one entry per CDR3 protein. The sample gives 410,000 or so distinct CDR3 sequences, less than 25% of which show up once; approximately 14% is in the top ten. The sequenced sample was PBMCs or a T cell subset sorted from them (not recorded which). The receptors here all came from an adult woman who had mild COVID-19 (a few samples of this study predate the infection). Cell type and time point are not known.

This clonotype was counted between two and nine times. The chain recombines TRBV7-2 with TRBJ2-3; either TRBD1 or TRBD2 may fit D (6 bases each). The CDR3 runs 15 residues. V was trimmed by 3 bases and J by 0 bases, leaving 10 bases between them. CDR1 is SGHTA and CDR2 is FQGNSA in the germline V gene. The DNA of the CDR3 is TGTGCCAGCAGCTTTCAGGGGACTAGCACAGATACGCAGTATTTT. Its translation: CASSFQGTSTDTQYF.

The DNA for the CDR3 is TGTGCCAGCAGTTTGCAAGCGGGGGGGCCCCATGAGCAGTTCTTC. Translating it yields CASSLQAGGPHEQFF. This chain connects TRBV12-3 or TRBV12-4 to TRBJ2-1, with 10 bases identical to TRBD2. This CDR3 contains 15 residues. Germline trimming cut 3 bases from V and 8 bases from J; bases unmatched to any gene: 7.

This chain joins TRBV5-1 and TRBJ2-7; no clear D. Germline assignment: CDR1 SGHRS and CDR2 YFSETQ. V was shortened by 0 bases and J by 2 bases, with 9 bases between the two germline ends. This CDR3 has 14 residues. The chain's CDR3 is CASSLGLDPYEQYF. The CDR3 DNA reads TGCGCCAGCAGCTTGGGATTAGATCCCTACGAGCAGTACTTC.

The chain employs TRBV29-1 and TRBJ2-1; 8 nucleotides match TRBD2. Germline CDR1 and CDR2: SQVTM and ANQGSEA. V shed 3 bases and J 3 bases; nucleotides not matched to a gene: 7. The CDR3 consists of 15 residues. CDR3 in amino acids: CSVEVAGGNYNEQFF. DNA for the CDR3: TGCAGCGTTGAGGTCGCGGGAGGAAACTACAATGAGCAGTTCTTC.

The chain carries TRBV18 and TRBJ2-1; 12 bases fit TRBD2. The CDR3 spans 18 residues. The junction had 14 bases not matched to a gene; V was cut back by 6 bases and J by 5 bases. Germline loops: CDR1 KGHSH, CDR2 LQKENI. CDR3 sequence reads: CASSRLAGATIGHNEQFF. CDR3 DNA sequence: TGTGCCAGCTCTCGACTAGCGGGGGCAACGATCGGCCACAATGAGCAGTTCTTC.

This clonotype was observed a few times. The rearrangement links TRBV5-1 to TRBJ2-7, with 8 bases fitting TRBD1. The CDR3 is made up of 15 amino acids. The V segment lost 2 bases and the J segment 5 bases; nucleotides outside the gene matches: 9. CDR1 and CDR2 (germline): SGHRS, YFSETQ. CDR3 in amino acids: CASSFGRGLGDEQYF. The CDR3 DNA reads TGCGCCAGCAGCTTCGGCAGGGGGCTTGGCGACGAGCAGTACTTC.